Listed here is a single TCR beta chain. Its antigen is not known. Germline values: CDR1 MNHEY, CDR2 SMNVEV (reference sequence). V lost 2 bases and J lost 0; bases outside the gene matches: 6. This CDR3 spans 17 amino acids. It was with 60 Vbeta and 13 Jbeta primers that the PCR ran. Using immunoSEQ multiplex PCR, the repertoire was profiled, and TCRdb retains in-frame clones only, with some absent. The sample holds about 69,000 clones, about 70% seen once. This sample stems from a study of cytomegalovirus exposure and HLA in healthy donors. Study-wide results and caveats: Earlier analysis found most TCR beta V segments productive about 87% or about 30% of the time.

The receptor was derived from a woman in her 30s in good health and CMV-seronegative. The V call is TRBV27, the J call TRBJ1-5; 8 bases are a match to TRBD1. The specimen sequenced was PBMCs. CDR3 DNA sequence: TGTGCCAGCAGTTTACTGCGGACAGGGCTTAGCAATCAGCCCCAGCATTTT. It translates to CASSLLRTGLSNQPQHF.